The 27 T cell receptor beta chains below all came from one sample that was sequenced in a study of T cell responses to AZD1222 COVID-19 vaccine. The table came from immunoSEQ multiplex PCR; TCRdb's copy has only in-frame clones and leaves some out. The table includes roughly 150,000 clones, around 93% detected once. The sample consisted of peripheral blood, taken on day 0 of AZD1222 vaccination. All receptors come from an adult in good health.

The rearrangement uses TRBV11-3 and TRBJ2-3; no clear D gene. V gave up 4 bases and J gave up 0 bases, with 8 bases separating them. This CDR3 spans 14 amino acids. Germline CDR1 reads SGHNT; CDR2 reads YENEEA. The CDR3 nucleotides read TGTGCCAGCAGCTCCCTTACTAGCACAGATACGCAGTATTTT. Translating it yields CASSSLTSTDTQYF.

The V gene is TRBV7-8, the J gene TRBJ1-1; possible D gene TRBD1, 5 bases. Germline V gene sequence: CDR1 SGHVS, CDR2 FQNEAQ. There are 14 residues in the CDR3. Trimming took off 5 bases at V and 11 bases at J, with 21 bases between the two ends. The CDR3 loop is CASSREGKGLEAFF. CDR3 DNA sequence: TGTGCCAGCAGCCGGGAGGGGAAGGGACTAGAGGCTTTCTTT. The full variable domain, completed using reference TRBV7-8 and TRBJ1-1, is GAGVSQSPRYKVAKRGQDVALRCDPISGHVSLFWYQQALGQGPEFLTYFQNEAQLDKSGLPSDRFFAERPEGSVSTLKIQRTQQEDSAVYLCASSREGKGLEAFFGQGTRLTVV.

This rearrangement joins TRBV11-2 to TRBJ2-1; 11 bases agree with TRBD2. Germline CDR1 is SGHAT and CDR2 is FQNNGV. The V segment lost 3 bases and the J segment 7 bases; nucleotides outside the gene matches: 11. The CDR3 loop spans 17 amino acids. CDR3 DNA sequence: TGTGCCAGCAGCTTTAGGGTTACTAGCGGGAGACAAAATGAGCAGTTCTTC. It encodes CASSFRVTSGRQNEQFF.

This clone was picked up one time. This rearrangement joins TRBV28 to TRBJ1-5; tentatively, D is TRBD1 (5 bases). The germline V gene has CDR1 MDHEN and CDR2 SYDVKM. V lost 5 bases to trimming and J lost 6 bases, with 23 bases between them. The CDR3 runs 17 residues. CDR3 DNA: TGTGCCAGCAGTCCAACCCGCGGCTGGGGTGGGGGTCAGCCCCAGCATTTT. Amino acid sequence: CASSPTRGWGGGQPQHF.

A remark on this clone: Other DNA sequences of this sample code for an identical CDR3. This chain links TRBV6-5 with TRBJ1-3; the D is unclear. Germline V gene sequence: CDR1 MNHEY, CDR2 SVGAGI. With 6 bases removed from V and 4 bases from J, the gap between germline ends came to 7 bases. CDR3 length: 12 amino acids. CDR3 amino acids: CASRSSGNTIYF. Written as DNA, the CDR3 is TGTGCCAGCAGGTCTTCGGGAAACACCATATATTTT.

The rearrangement links TRBV11-2 to TRBJ2-7; 9 nucleotides align to TRBD2. Germline trimming cut 3 bases from V and 6 bases from J; bases unmatched to any gene: 6. The germline V gene has CDR1 SGHAT and CDR2 FQNNGV. The CDR3 is 14 amino acids. This CDR3 reads CASSFSGSYGEQYF. The CDR3 coding sequence is TGTGCCAGCAGCTTTAGCGGGAGTTATGGCGAGCAGTACTTC.

The chain links TRBV6-2 or TRBV6-3 to TRBJ1-1, with 7 bases matching TRBD1. Per germline, CDR1 MNHEY and CDR2 SVGEGT. This CDR3 is 14 amino acids long. V shed 6 bases and J 1 base; nucleotides not matched to a gene: 5. CDR3 amino acids: CASSPRGGNTEAFF. The CDR3 region has the DNA TGTGCCAGCAGCCCCAGGGGGGGGAACACTGAAGCTTTCTTT.

The table lists this clone with a count of one. The chain has TRBV5-1 and TRBJ2-1, with 7 bases fitting TRBD2. V was pared by 0 bases and J by 13 bases, with 4 bases of the junction left unmatched. There are 12 residues in the CDR3. Germline CDR1 and CDR2: SGHRS and YFSETQ. The chain's CDR3 is CASSLAGGDQFF. DNA for the CDR3: TGCGCCAGCAGCTTGGCGGGGGGTGATCAGTTCTTC.

The chain carries TRBV6-5 and TRBJ2-5; TRBD2 might be the D (6 bases). CDR3 length: 16 residues. Per the germline V gene, CDR1 is MNHEY and CDR2 is SVGAGI. V lost 0 bases and J 4 bases, leaving 15 bases between the germline ends. CDR3 amino acids: CASSYSVSPGGETQYF. The DNA for the CDR3 is TGTGCCAGCAGTTACTCGGTGAGTCCCGGGGGAGAGACCCAGTACTTC.

This rearrangement joins TRBV4-1 to TRBJ2-1; the match to TRBD2 covers 11 bases. Germline lookup yields CDR1 MGHRA and CDR2 YSYEKL. This CDR3 comprises 16 residues. Trimming removed 3 bases from V and 8 bases from J; junction bases left unmatched: 9. The CDR3 sequence is CASSHQGLAELDEQFF. The CDR3 nucleotides read TGCGCCAGCAGCCATCAGGGACTAGCGGAGCTGGATGAGCAGTTCTTC.

J is TRBJ1-3 and V is TRBV19, with D maybe TRBD1 (6 bases). The CDR3 contains 14 residues. V was shortened by 4 bases and J by 2 bases, with 9 bases between the two germline ends. Per the germline V gene, CDR1 is LNHDA and CDR2 is SQIVND (reference sequence). The CDR3 bases are TGTGCCAGTAGTAATGGGGGCACTGGAAACACCATATATTTT. Translating gives CASSNGGTGNTIYF.

This rearrangement joins TRBV9 to TRBJ1-4; D gene ambiguous. This CDR3 is 14 amino acids long. CDR1 is SGDLS, CDR2 YYNGEE, per germline. V was clipped by 3 bases and J by 6 bases, with 12 bases between them. CDR3 sequence (DNA): TGTGCCAGCAGCGAGGGCCTCCCGTATGAAAAACTGTTTTTT. Translated: CASSEGLPYEKLFF.

The chain joins TRBV11-3 to TRBJ1-1, with 9 bases fitting TRBD1. V lost 5 bases to trimming and J lost 4 bases; unmatched junction nucleotides: 5. The CDR3 is made up of 14 amino acids. Germline CDR1 and CDR2: SGHNT and YENEEA. The CDR3 is CASSPATGGTEAFF. CDR3 DNA: TGTGCCAGCAGCCCCGCGACAGGGGGCACTGAAGCTTTCTTT.

The V and J genes are TRBV11-3 and TRBJ2-3; TRBD2 agrees at 7 bases. The CDR3 extends over 15 amino acids. After removal of 1 base from V and 0 bases from J, the junction contained 1 base not matched to a gene. Germline CDR1 SGHNT, CDR2 YENEEA. CDR3 sequence: CASSLGAGSTDTQYF. The CDR3, as DNA: TGTGCCAGCAGCTTAGGAGCGGGAAGCACAGATACGCAGTATTTT.

This clone showed up just once. The chain couples TRBV28 to TRBJ1-6; the D is unclear. From germline, CDR1 is MDHEN and CDR2 SYDVKM. This CDR3 is built from 15 residues. With 2 bases removed from V and 9 bases from J, the gap between germline ends came to 14 bases. In nucleotides, the CDR3 is TGTGCCAGCAGTTTACGGAGTTTACCATTTTCACCCCTCCACTTT. The encoded protein is CASSLRSLPFSPLHF.

The genes are TRBV27 and TRBJ2-1; 12 bases line up with TRBD2. This CDR3 spans 17 amino acids. The V gene end was trimmed by 5 bases and the J gene end by 9 bases; junction bases not matched to a gene: 14. The V gene's germline CDR1 is MNHEY and CDR2 SMNVEV (reference sequence). As DNA, the CDR3 is TGTGCCAGCAGTGGAGGACTAGCGGGACTCCAGGTGGGTGAGCAGTTCTTC. Its protein is CASSGGLAGLQVGEQFF.

The V gene is TRBV6-5, the J gene TRBJ2-3, with TRBD2 matching 7 bases. Germline V gene sequence: CDR1 MNHEY, CDR2 SVGAGI. V trimming: 0 bases; J trimming: 6 bases; junction bases outside the gene matches: 6. The CDR3 extends over 15 amino acids. The CDR3: CASSYSASGADTQYF. Here the CDR3 DNA reads TGTGCCAGCAGTTACTCTGCTAGCGGAGCCGATACGCAGTATTTT.

Concerning this clone: An end of the junction does not agree with germline; a read error may underlie this. The V and J genes are TRBV20-1 and TRBJ1-1; weak D call: TRBD1 (5 bases). CDR1 and CDR2 from the germline V gene are DFQATT and SNEGSKA (reference sequence). This CDR3 is built from 11 residues. CDR3 residues: CNAGGSRGAFF. CDR3 bases: TGCAATGCTGGGGGGTCCCGCGGAGCTTTCTTT.

V is TRBV24-1 and J is TRBJ2-3; D is perhaps TRBD2 (6 bases). CDR3 size: 14 residues. Germline lookup yields CDR1 KGHDR and CDR2 SFDVKD. The V end was cut by 5 bases, the J end by 3 bases, with 11 bases between. DNA of the CDR3: TGTGCCACCAGTGGACGGGAGATGACAGATACGCAGTATTTT. It codes for CATSGREMTDTQYF.

The gene calls are TRBV6-6 and TRBJ2-2; D gene unclear. Germline V gene sequence: CDR1 MNHNY, CDR2 SVGAGI (reference sequence). This CDR3 comprises 14 residues. Trimming removed 0 bases from V and 2 bases from J, with 4 bases in between. The CDR3 DNA is TGTGCCAGCAGTTACTCGGACAACACCGGGGAGCTGTTTTTT. It yields the protein CASSYSDNTGELFF.

V gene TRBV15 combines with J gene TRBJ2-1, with TRBD2 matching 16 bases. The V gene end was trimmed by 4 bases and the J gene end by 12 bases; junction bases not matched to a gene: 15. The CDR3 runs 18 residues. Germline assignment: CDR1 LNHNV and CDR2 YYDKDF (reference sequence). CDR3 loop: CATSTSGGGTSGRAGQFF. The CDR3 bases are TGTGCCACCAGCACCTCCGGGGGTGGGACTAGCGGGAGGGCCGGGCAGTTCTTC.

The chain couples TRBV11-2 to TRBJ2-7; D is ambiguous. Trimming removed 1 base from V and 1 base from J, with 8 bases in between. Germline V CDR1 and CDR2: SGHAT, FQNNGV. This CDR3 comprises 14 residues. The DNA of the CDR3 is TGTGCCAGCAGCTTAGGCCCGGCTTCCTACGAGCAGTACTTC. It is translated as CASSLGPASYEQYF.

CDR3 protein: CASSPRQGSHTDTQYF. Written as DNA, the CDR3 is TGTGCCAGCTCACCACGACAGGGTTCTCACACAGATACGCAGTATTTT. The chain joins TRBV18 to TRBJ2-3, with TRBD1 matching over 7 bases. Germline V lookup: CDR1 KGHSH, CDR2 LQKENI. The CDR3 runs to 16 residues. V shed 1 base and J 2 bases; nucleotides not matched to a gene: 6.

The chain couples TRBV11-3 to TRBJ1-6, with 8 bases fitting TRBD1. This CDR3 has 14 residues. Trimming cost V 4 bases and J 9 bases; bases outside gene matches: 5. The germline CDR1 and CDR2 sequences are SGHNT and YENEEA. CDR3 in DNA: TGTGCCAGCAGCTCGATACAGGGGGGTTCACCCCTCCACTTT. It codes for CASSSIQGGSPLHF.

The V call is TRBV3-1 (or the pseudogene TRBV3-2), the J call TRBJ2-3; D is unresolved. V shed 2 bases and J shed 8 bases, with 8 bases lying between them. Germline V gives CDR1 LGHDT, CDR2 YNNKEL (reference sequence). The CDR3 extends over 12 amino acids. The CDR3 protein is CASSQRGATQYF. The CDR3 region has the DNA TGTGCCAGCAGCCAACGAGGCGCTACGCAGTATTTT.

The chain couples TRBV4-1 to TRBJ2-2; a weak D match, TRBD2 (5 bases). This CDR3 is 15 amino acids long. Per the germline V gene, CDR1 is MGHRA and CDR2 is YSYEKL. Trimming stripped 2 bases from V and 4 bases from J, with 11 bases between. Written as DNA, the CDR3 is TGCGCCAGCAGCCAACCTCCGGGAATCACCGGGGAGCTGTTTTTT. Its protein is CASSQPPGITGELFF.

The rearrangement joins TRBV2 to TRBJ1-1; D perhaps matches TRBD1 (5 bases). This CDR3 has 13 amino acids. The germline CDR1 and CDR2 sequences are SNHLY and FYNNEI. Deletions cut 4 bases from V and 5 bases from J, with 11 bases between. CDR3 residues: CASSVRVDTEAFF. The CDR3, as DNA: TGTGCCAGCAGTGTCAGGGTGGATACTGAAGCTTTCTTT.